This T cell receptor beta chain was found in a study of cytomegalovirus exposure and HLA in healthy donors (dated by TCRdb to the late 2010s). As for the study more broadly: A later analysis indicated that the roughly 130 validation repertoires were generated on the platform also employed for the approximately 670 repertoires of the first cohort. The aim of the study was to test whether cataloging public T cell receptors could identify signatures of past pathogen exposure. To predict cytomegalovirus infection status, the study combined high-throughput TCR immunosequencing, statistical association of individual TCRs with disease status, and machine learning. A separate validation cohort of roughly 110 different subjects was used in addition to the roughly 620-subject first cohort.

The library came from the immunoSEQ multiplex PCR assay. As for the authors' bioinformatics: A statistical classification framework was built for diagnosing cytomegalovirus status from the catalog of TCR beta chain sequences. Here the immuneACCESS table is served through TCRdb, limited to in-frame sequences with V and J called. Missing clones are a known gap in these copies; in checked studies unresolved V genes cover under half, and the rest lacks a known reason. That table gives V, J and clone size, and the DNA gave D and trimming. The sample table contains tens of thousands of clones; only one count was recorded for about 94% of them. 1.5% to 1.8% of the sample is held by the ten biggest clonotypes. General findings and caveats noted by the study authors: In the study, roughly 160 TCR beta chains were listed as associated with cytomegalovirus. Across donors, most TCR sequences were observed very rarely, whereas some public TCRs were present in many individuals. A later analysis found that TCRs clustered in the first cohort also tended to co-occur in the roughly 120 validation repertoires, with 94% of cluster scores above 0. The authors suggested that the approach could potentially be generalized to other disease states and immunological phenotypes. In both the original and validation cohorts, the classifier was reported to diagnose cytomegalovirus status with high specificity and sensitivity. A later analysis had no HLA typing for the validation cohort, so co-occurrence there was scored across all 120 or so repertoires. In vitro tests confirmed that a few of the cytomegalovirus-associated TCR beta chains recognize cytomegalovirus antigens.

The donors were included in the validation cohort of roughly 120 subjects, a group kept apart from the 666-subject first cohort. Compared with germline, V lacks 4 bases and J lacks 0 bases; bases without a gene match: 13. The CDR3, cysteine through phenylalanine, is 18 amino acids long. Solely the CDR3 DNA is kept, with 54 bases framed from the first base. The germline V gene (reference sequence) provides CDR1 SGHNT and CDR2 YYREEE. This clone has ten or more counts. It has no known antigen specificity. Base qualities are not recorded, but no much larger clone differs from it by a single base. The chain links TRBV5-4 with TRBJ2-4, with TRBD2 identical over 7 junction bases. The receptor's source is a man in his late teens or twenties in good health and CMV-seropositive. The material sequenced was PBMCs. The CDR3 here reads CASSRNIAGVLAKNIQYF. The DNA is TGTGCCAGCAGCCGGAACATAGCGGGCGTGCTAGCCAAAAACATTCAGTACTTC.